The 20 T cell receptor beta chains below all came from one sample that was sequenced in a study of blood T cell repertoires in COVID-19. The protocol was immunoSEQ multiplex PCR, while the TCRdb copy is restricted to in-frame clones and leaves out a portion. The sample contains 150,000 to 160,000 clones, around three quarters of which appear only once. The sample consisted of peripheral blood. The source of these receptors is an elderly man with acute or convalescent COVID-19.

The chain carries TRBV7-2 and TRBJ2-1, with D perhaps matching TRBD2 (6 bases). V dropped 4 bases and J dropped 5 bases, with 18 bases sitting between them. The germline CDR1 and CDR2 sequences are SGHTA and FQGNSA. This CDR3 comprises 16 residues. The CDR3 sequence: CASSSSFGGRDNEQFF. The CDR3 DNA reads as TGTGCCAGCAGCTCCTCCTTTGGGGGGAGAGACAATGAGCAGTTCTTC.

CDR3 sequence (DNA): TGTGCCAGCTCACCCTCGGGACAGGGTTTTTGGGGCAATCAGCCCCAGCATTTT. Translated, it gives CASSPSGQGFWGNQPQHF. The chain has TRBV18 and TRBJ1-5; 9 bases line up with TRBD1. V shed 3 bases, J shed 2 bases, and the junction held 11 bases outside the gene matches. This CDR3 region has 18 residues. The V gene's germline CDR1 is KGHSH and CDR2 LQKENI.

The V call is TRBV4-3, the J call TRBJ1-2; D remains unclear. Trimming removed 5 bases from V and 5 bases from J, with 12 bases in between. Germline CDR1 is LGHNA and CDR2 is YSLEER. The CDR3 covers 13 residues. CDR3 residues: CASSLETSYGYTF. The DNA of the CDR3 is TGCGCCAGCAGCTTAGAAACCTCTTATGGCTACACCTTC.

The chain joins TRBV11-2 to TRBJ2-5; 12 bases map to TRBD2. In germline, CDR1 is SGHAT, CDR2 FQNNGV. The CDR3 runs to 15 residues. V lost 5 bases to trimming and J lost 9 bases; unmatched junction nucleotides: 10. The CDR3 DNA follows: TGTGCCAGCAGCCGACTAGCGGGGGCCCGGGGGGCCCAGTACTTC. Amino acids: CASSRLAGARGAQYF.

This clone was seen only once. This chain uses TRBV6-4 with TRBJ1-1; a weak D match, TRBD1 (6 bases). The V gene's germline CDR1 is MRHNA and CDR2 SNTAGT. The CDR3 extends over 15 amino acids. V shed 6 bases and J shed 6 bases, with 20 bases lying between them. The CDR3 region is CASSRETGGRPEAFF. CDR3 bases: TGTGCCAGCAGCAGGGAGACAGGCGGAAGGCCTGAAGCTTTCTTT.

This clone was counted a single time. The chain is built from TRBV3-1 (or the pseudogene TRBV3-2) and TRBJ2-7; 10 nucleotides match TRBD1. This CDR3 has 16 residues. The ends lost 1 base at V and 4 bases at J; junction bases unmatched: 7. CDR1 is LGHDT and CDR2 is YNNKEL in the germline V gene (reference sequence). CDR3 residues: CASSQGVRDRGYEQYF. DNA for the CDR3: TGTGCCAGCAGCCAAGGGGTCAGGGACAGGGGTTACGAGCAGTACTTC.

The chain is built from TRBV5-4 and TRBJ2-5; 7 positions match TRBD2. The V and J ends lost 4 bases and 2 bases, in that order; junction bases with no gene match: 8. Germline V gene lookup returns CDR1 SGHNT and CDR2 YYREEE (reference sequence). The CDR3 loop spans 15 amino acids. CDR3 residues: CASSEAGGTQETQYF. The CDR3 nucleotides read TGTGCCAGCAGCGAAGCCGGGGGGACTCAAGAGACCCAGTACTTC.

The rearrangement links TRBV28 to TRBJ1-2, with TRBD1 as a possible D gene (5 bases). This CDR3 region has 14 residues. V was shortened by 3 bases and J by 8 bases, with 16 bases between the two germline ends. From germline, CDR1 is MDHEN and CDR2 SYDVKM. The CDR3 DNA sequence: TGTGCCAGCAGTTTTCTGGGTACGGGGGAGGGCTACACCTTC. This sequence encodes CASSFLGTGEGYTF.

The chain uses TRBV14 and TRBJ2-5; maybe TRBD1 (5 bases). The V end lost 7 bases, the J end lost 2 bases, and 11 bases lay between the germline ends. CDR1 SGHDN and CDR2 FVKESK come from the germline V gene. The CDR3 is made up of 13 amino acids. CDR3 protein: CASTLGVQETQYF. CDR3 coding DNA: TGTGCCAGCACCCTAGGGGTGCAAGAGACCCAGTACTTC.

This clone was recorded a few times. The chain links TRBV19 to TRBJ2-7, with 7 nucleotides matching TRBD1. Trimming took 6 bases from V and 0 from J; bases not matched to a gene: 2. CDR3 length: 13 residues. From germline, CDR1 is LNHDA and CDR2 SQIVND (reference sequence). In nucleotides, the CDR3 is TGTGCCAGTAGCAGGGACAGCTCCTACGAGCAGTACTTC. It translates to CASSRDSSYEQYF.

The genes are TRBV28 and TRBJ2-7, with 12 bases fitting TRBD1. The germline V gene encodes CDR1 MDHEN and CDR2 SYDVKM. V shed 4 bases and J 6 bases; nucleotides not matched to a gene: 10. The CDR3 has 16 residues. In nucleotides, the CDR3 is TGTGCCAGCAGTTCTACCCCGGGACAGGGGGCCTTCGAGCAGTACGTC. It yields the protein CASSSTPGQGAFEQYV.

The chain uses TRBV12-3 or TRBV12-4 and TRBJ2-5, with TRBD1 as a possible D gene (5 bases). V lost 5 bases to trimming and J lost 2 bases, with 9 bases between them. This CDR3 contains 13 residues. The CDR3 spells CASSPRQQETQYF. In nucleotides, the CDR3 is TGTGCCAGCAGTCCGAGACAGCAAGAGACCCAGTACTTC.

The V call is TRBV18, the J call TRBJ2-1; 9 bases align to TRBD2. The germline CDR1 and CDR2 sequences are KGHSH and LQKENI. The junction had 10 bases not matched to a gene; V was cut back by 2 bases and J by 8 bases. The CDR3 consists of 16 residues. This CDR3 reads CASSPIAGGPLDEQFF. In nucleotides, the CDR3 is TGTGCCAGCTCACCAATCGCGGGGGGGCCCTTGGATGAGCAGTTCTTC. The entire variable domain, with the rest obtained from reference TRBV18 and TRBJ2-1, is as follows: NAGVMQNPRHLVRRRGQEARLRCSPMKGHSHVYWYRQLPEEGLKFMVYLQKENIIDESGMPKERFSAEFPKEGPSILRIQQVVRGDSAAYFCASSPIAGGPLDEQFFGPGTRLTVL.

The chain has TRBV5-6 and TRBJ2-3; D might be TRBD1 (5 bases). Germline CDR1 reads SGHDT; CDR2 reads YYEEEE. With 0 bases removed from V and 3 bases from J, the gap between germline ends came to 11 bases. The CDR3 is made up of 15 amino acids. For the CDR3, the DNA is TGTGCCAGCAGCTTGGATCAGGGCTGGACAGATACGCAGTATTTT. This encodes CASSLDQGWTDTQYF.

V usage is TRBV19 and J usage is TRBJ1-2; D gene ambiguous. The CDR3 runs 14 residues. The V end was cut by 7 bases, the J end by 3 bases, with 15 bases between. The germline CDR1 and CDR2 sequences are LNHDA and SQIVND (reference sequence). As DNA, the CDR3 is TGTGCCAGTACCTCGGGAGAGAACCACTATGGCTACACCTTC. It codes for CASTSGENHYGYTF.

The J gene is TRBJ1-1, the V gene TRBV5-1; the D gene is possibly TRBD1 (6 bases). The CDR3 is made up of 16 amino acids. Between the trimmed V and J ends, which lost 0 bases and 0 bases, there was a span of 12 bases. The germline gives CDR1 SGHRS, CDR2 YFSETQ. CDR3 protein: CASSLGRGDMNTEAFF. CDR3 nucleotides: TGCGCCAGCAGCTTGGGCCGGGGGGACATGAACACTGAAGCTTTCTTT. Full variable domain (rest looked up from reference TRBV5-1 and TRBJ1-1): KAGVTQTPRYLIKTRGQQVTLSCSPISGHRSVSWYQQTPGQGLQFLFEYFSETQRNKGNFPGRFSGRQFSNSRSEMNVSTLELGDSALYLCASSLGRGDMNTEAFFGQGTRLTVV.

The chain has TRBV30 and TRBJ1-3; a possible D gene is TRBD1 (5 bases). Germline-derived CDR1 and CDR2 are GTSNPN and SVGIG (reference sequence). The CDR3 is 15 residues long. V lost 7 bases and J lost 2, with 18 bases in between. The CDR3 here is CASALSWGAGNTIYF. DNA for the CDR3: TGTGCCTCAGCTCTATCGTGGGGGGCTGGAAACACCATATATTTT.

This sequence joins TRBV28 and TRBJ2-1, with 9 bases matching TRBD2. The CDR3 contains 15 residues. Germline lookup yields CDR1 MDHEN and CDR2 SYDVKM. Germline trimming cut 5 bases from V and 3 bases from J; bases unmatched to any gene: 5. CDR3 coding DNA: TGTGCCAGCAGTCTAACAGCGGGGGGCTACAATGAGCAGTTCTTC. Translating it yields CASSLTAGGYNEQFF.

V usage is TRBV4-2 and J usage is TRBJ1-2; the D gene is possibly TRBD1 (5 bases). CDR1 is LGHNA, CDR2 YNFKEQ, per germline. Trimming stripped 4 bases from V and 0 bases from J, with 15 bases between. The CDR3 is 16 residues long. The CDR3 nucleotides are TGTGCCAGCAGCCTCGGGACTAGCGAGGCTAACTATGGCTACACCTTC. Its protein product is CASSLGTSEANYGYTF.

This chain links TRBV9 with TRBJ1-1; D is uncertain. The CDR3 is 14 amino acids. V was trimmed by 4 bases and J by 2 bases, leaving 12 bases between them. The germline gives CDR1 SGDLS, CDR2 YYNGEE. The CDR3 bases are TGTGCCAGCAGCCCTCAGACAAGCAACACTGAAGCTTTCTTT. Protein sequence: CASSPQTSNTEAFF.